A single sample gave rise to the 6 T cell receptor beta chains below, sequenced in a study of technical replicates of blood from several donors (TCRdb year 2017). Library creation used the immunoSEQ multiplex PCR assay. Entries here come from immuneACCESS through TCRdb and include only in-frame sequences with V and J called. Some clones fail to appear in such tables; in the studies checked, an unresolved V gene covers under half of the shortfall, and the cause of the remainder is unknown. This sample gives about 16,000 clones in total; around nine tenths of them show up just once. The biggest ten clones account for roughly 11% of the sample. Sequenced input: PBMCs. Every receptor here comes from a human donor in good health.

The count of this clone is one. The chain combines TRBV5-6 with TRBJ2-5; D is perhaps TRBD1 (6 bases). TRBJ2-7 matches the DNA end more closely, so the J call is doubtful. This CDR3 comprises 15 residues. Germline V gene lookup returns CDR1 SGHDT and CDR2 YYEEEE. The CDR3 nucleotides read TGTGCCAGCAGCTTGGCCTTCAGGGGCCCCTACGAGCAGTACTTC. It translates to CASSLAFRGPYEQYF.

The chain is built from TRBV7-9 and TRBJ2-1; TRBD2 matches at 7 bases. Unmatched junction bases numbered 10, after V lost 7 bases and J lost 4 bases. Germline lookup yields CDR1 SEHNR and CDR2 FQNEAQ (reference sequence). The CDR3 covers 15 residues. DNA for the CDR3: TGTGCCAGCACCGAGAGTGGGCGGGGGTACAATGAGCAGTTCTTC. This translates into CASTESGRGYNEQFF.

The V call is TRBV19, the J call TRBJ2-7, with 10 bases that match TRBD1. CDR3 length equals 15 residues. From germline, CDR1 is LNHDA and CDR2 SQIVND (reference sequence). The V segment lost 4 bases and the J segment 1 base; nucleotides outside the gene matches: 4. CDR3: CASSTRTGGSYEQYF. The CDR3, as DNA: TGTGCCAGTAGTACCAGGACAGGGGGATCCTACGAGCAGTACTTC.

The V call is TRBV30, the J call TRBJ1-2; D is uncertain. The length of the CDR3 is 11 residues. Trimming stripped 1 base from V and 9 bases from J, with 9 bases between. The V gene's germline CDR1 is GTSNPN and CDR2 SVGIG (reference sequence). CDR3 residues: CAWSETQSYTF. CDR3 bases: TGTGCCTGGAGTGAAACCCAGAGCTACACCTTC.

The chain recombines TRBV5-1 with TRBJ2-5, with 8 bases aligning to TRBD1. V shed 4 bases, J shed 5 bases, and the junction held 10 bases outside the gene matches. CDR1 is SGHRS and CDR2 is YFSETQ in the germline V gene. The CDR3 extends over 15 amino acids. For the CDR3, the DNA is TGCGCCAGCAGCCCGACGGACAGGGATTTGGAGACCCAGTACTTC. It yields the protein CASSPTDRDLETQYF.

J is TRBJ1-2 and V is TRBV29-1; 9 bases are shared with TRBD1. Germline V gives CDR1 SQVTM, CDR2 ANQGSEA. V gave up 1 base and J gave up 7 bases; unmatched junction bases: 4. CDR3 length: 13 amino acids. The chain's CDR3 is CSVEGGDRAGYTF. DNA for the CDR3: TGCAGCGTTGAAGGAGGGGACAGGGCTGGCTACACCTTC.